What follows is one TCR beta chain and its context. No antigen is known for it. To make TCR beta libraries, researchers used iRepertoire HTBI primers and Arm-PCR of CDR3 regions. Via MiXCR, TCRdb re-called the multiplex PCR reads, giving one row per CDR3 protein. The sample holds 680,000 or so distinct CDR3 sequences, 15% to 20% seen once. V shed 0 bases, J shed 6 bases, and the junction held 3 bases outside the gene matches. The CDR3 runs 16 residues. Germline V gene sequence: CDR1 KGHDR, CDR2 SFDVKD. Specified time point: newly diagnosed GD, antithyroid drugs for less than 3 months. Preparation of the TCR library used RNA extracted from PBMCs. The sample is drawn from a study of regulatory T cells in long-lasting Graves disease. In the study overall: Recently diagnosed Graves' patients had received antithyroid drugs for under 3 months. Overall study findings and caveats: The persistent group shared about 2,500 public clonotypes, more than the 950 to 1,000 shared by new patients.

These data are also associated with another study on T cells in Graves' hyperthyroidism and ophthalmopathy. That report adds: Ophthalmopathy got predicted by the model a median 6.5 months before its onset.

This chain joins TRBV24-1 and TRBJ2-1, with 11 bases that match TRBD1. This receptor was obtained from a woman younger than 45 with Graves disease. Here the sequenced sample was peripheral blood mononuclear cells (PBMCs), taken at new diagnosis, from a patient treated with antithyroid drugs. In DNA, the CDR3 is TGTGCCACCAGTGATTTGTGGGGGACAGGGGGCAATGAGCAGTTCTTC. The encoded protein is CATSDLWGTGGNEQFF.